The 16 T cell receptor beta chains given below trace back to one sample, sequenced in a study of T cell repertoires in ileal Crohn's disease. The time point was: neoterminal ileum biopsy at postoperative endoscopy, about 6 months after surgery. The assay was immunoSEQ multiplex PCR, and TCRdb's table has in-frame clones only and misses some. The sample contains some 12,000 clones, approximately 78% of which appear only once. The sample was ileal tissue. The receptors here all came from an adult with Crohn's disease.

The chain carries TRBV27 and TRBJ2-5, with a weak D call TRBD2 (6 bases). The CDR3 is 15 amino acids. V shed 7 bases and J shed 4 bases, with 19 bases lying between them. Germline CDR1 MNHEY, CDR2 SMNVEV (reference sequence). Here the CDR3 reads CASMQGGSYGETQYF. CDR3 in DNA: TGTGCCAGCATGCAGGGAGGCTCGTATGGAGAGACCCAGTACTTC.

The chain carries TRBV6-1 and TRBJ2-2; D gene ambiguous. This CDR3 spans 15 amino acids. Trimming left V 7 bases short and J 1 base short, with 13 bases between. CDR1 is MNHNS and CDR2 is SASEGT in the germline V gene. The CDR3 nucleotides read TGTGCCAGCACCTTCGTCCCGGTGAACACCGGGGAGCTGTTTTTT. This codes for CASTFVPVNTGELFF.

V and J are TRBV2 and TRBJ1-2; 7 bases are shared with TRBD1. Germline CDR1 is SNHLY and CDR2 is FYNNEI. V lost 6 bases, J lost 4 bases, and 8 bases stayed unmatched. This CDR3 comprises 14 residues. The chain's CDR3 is CASRKGQTFYGYTF. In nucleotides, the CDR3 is TGTGCCAGCAGGAAGGGACAGACCTTCTATGGCTACACCTTC.

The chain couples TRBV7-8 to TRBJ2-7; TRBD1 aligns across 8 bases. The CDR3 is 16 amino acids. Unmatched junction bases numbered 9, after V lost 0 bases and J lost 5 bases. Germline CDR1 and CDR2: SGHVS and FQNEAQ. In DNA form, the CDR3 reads TGTGCCAGCAGCTTAGCTACCGGACAGGGTAATCACGAGCAGTACTTC. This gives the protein CASSLATGQGNHEQYF.

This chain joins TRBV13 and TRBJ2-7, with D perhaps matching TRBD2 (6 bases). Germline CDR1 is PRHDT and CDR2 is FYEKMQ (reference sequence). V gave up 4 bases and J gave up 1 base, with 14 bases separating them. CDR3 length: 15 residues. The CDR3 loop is CASSSAGGNSYEQYF. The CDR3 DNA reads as TGTGCCAGCAGCTCGGCGGGCGGGAATTCCTACGAGCAGTACTTC.

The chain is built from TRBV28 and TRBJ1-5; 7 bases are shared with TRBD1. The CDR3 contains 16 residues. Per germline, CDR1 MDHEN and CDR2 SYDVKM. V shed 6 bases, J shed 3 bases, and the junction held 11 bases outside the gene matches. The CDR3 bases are TGTGCCAGCAGCCCCGGGACAGCGCCACTCAATCAGCCCCAGCATTTT. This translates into CASSPGTAPLNQPQHF.

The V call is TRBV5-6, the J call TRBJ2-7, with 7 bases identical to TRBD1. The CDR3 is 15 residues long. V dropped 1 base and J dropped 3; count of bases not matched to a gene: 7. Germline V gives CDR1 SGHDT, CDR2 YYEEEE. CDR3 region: CASSLLGTASYEQYF. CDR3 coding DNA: TGTGCCAGCAGCTTGCTTGGGACAGCCAGCTACGAGCAGTACTTC. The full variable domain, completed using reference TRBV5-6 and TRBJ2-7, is DAGVTQSPTHLIKTRGQQVTLRCSPKSGHDTVSWYQQALGQGPQFIFQYYEEEERQRGNFPDRFSGHQFPNYSSELNVNALLLGDSALYLCASSLLGTASYEQYFGPGTRLTVT.

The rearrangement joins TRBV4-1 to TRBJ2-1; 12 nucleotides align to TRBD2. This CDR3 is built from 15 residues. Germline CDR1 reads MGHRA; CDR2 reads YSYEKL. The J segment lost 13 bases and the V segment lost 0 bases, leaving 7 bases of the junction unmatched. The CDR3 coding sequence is TGCGCCAGCAGCCAAGATGCGACTAGCGGGAGAAAACAGTTCTTC. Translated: CASSQDATSGRKQFF.

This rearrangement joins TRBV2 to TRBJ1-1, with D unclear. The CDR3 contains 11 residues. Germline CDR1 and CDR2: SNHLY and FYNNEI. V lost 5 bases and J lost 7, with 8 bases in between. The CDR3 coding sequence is TGTGCCAGCAGTCTCAGTTATGAAGCTTTCTTT. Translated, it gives CASSLSYEAFF.

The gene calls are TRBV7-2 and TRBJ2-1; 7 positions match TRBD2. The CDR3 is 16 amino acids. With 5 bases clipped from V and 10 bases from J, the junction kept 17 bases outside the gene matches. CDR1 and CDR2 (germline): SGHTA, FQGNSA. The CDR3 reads CASSPFGGGRFGEQFF. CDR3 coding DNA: TGTGCCAGCAGCCCCTTTGGGGGAGGGAGGTTTGGGGAGCAGTTCTTC. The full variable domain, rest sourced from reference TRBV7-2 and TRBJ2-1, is GAGVSQSPSNKVTEKGKDVELRCDPISGHTALYWYRQSLGQGLEFLIYFQGNSAPDKSGLPSDRFSAERTGGSVSTLTIQRTQQEDSAVYLCASSPFGGGRFGEQFFGPGTRLTVL.

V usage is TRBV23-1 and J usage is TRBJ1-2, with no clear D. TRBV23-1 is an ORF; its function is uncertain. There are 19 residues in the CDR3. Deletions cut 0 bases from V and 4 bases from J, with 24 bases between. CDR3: CASSQSTWVDQDGVYGYTF. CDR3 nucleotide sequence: TGCGCCAGCAGTCAATCAACTTGGGTCGACCAGGACGGGGTCTATGGCTACACCTTC.

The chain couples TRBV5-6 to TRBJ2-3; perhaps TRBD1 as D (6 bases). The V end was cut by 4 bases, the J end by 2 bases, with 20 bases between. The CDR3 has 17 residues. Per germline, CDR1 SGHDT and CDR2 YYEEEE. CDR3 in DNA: TGTGCCAGCAGCGACTGGGGGCCAGGGTCCTTCACAGATACGCAGTATTTT. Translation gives CASSDWGPGSFTDTQYF.

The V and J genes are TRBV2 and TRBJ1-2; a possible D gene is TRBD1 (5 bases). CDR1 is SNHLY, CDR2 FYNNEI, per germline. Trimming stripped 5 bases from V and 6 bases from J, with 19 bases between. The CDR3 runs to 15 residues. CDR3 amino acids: CASSLLRDGRNGYTF. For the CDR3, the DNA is TGTGCCAGCAGTTTGTTGCGGGACGGGCGAAATGGCTACACCTTC. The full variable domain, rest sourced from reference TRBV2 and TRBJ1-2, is EPEVTQTPSHQVTQMGQEVILRCVPISNHLYFYWYRQILGQKVEFLVSFYNNEISEKSEIFDDQFSVERPDGSNFTLKIRSTKLEDSAMYFCASSLLRDGRNGYTFGSGTRLTVV.

Here the CDR3 reads CASSFGGTRNTGELFF. CDR3 bases: TGTGCCAGCAGCTTTGGGGGGACTAGGAACACCGGGGAGCTGTTTTTT. The J gene is TRBJ2-2, the V gene TRBV7-3; TRBD2 matches 8 bases. The V gene's germline CDR1 is SGHTA and CDR2 FQGTGA. V dropped 3 bases and J dropped 1; count of bases not matched to a gene: 4. The CDR3 is made up of 16 amino acids.

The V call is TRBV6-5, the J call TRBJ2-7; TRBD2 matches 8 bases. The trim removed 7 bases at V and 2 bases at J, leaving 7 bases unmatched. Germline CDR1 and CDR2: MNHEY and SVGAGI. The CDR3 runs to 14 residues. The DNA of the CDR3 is TGTGCCAGCAACGTCGGCGGGAGGACCTACGAGCAGTACTTC. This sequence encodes CASNVGGRTYEQYF.

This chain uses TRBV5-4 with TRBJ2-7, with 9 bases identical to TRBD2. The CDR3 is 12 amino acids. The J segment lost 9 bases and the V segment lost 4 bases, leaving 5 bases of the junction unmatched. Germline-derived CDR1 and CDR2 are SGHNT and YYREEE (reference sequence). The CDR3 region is CASSDRTSAQYF. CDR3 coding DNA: TGTGCCAGCAGCGACCGGACTAGCGCGCAGTACTTC.